This T cell receptor (beta chain) came from a study of cytomegalovirus exposure and HLA in healthy donors. Notes on the study in general: Donors belonging to an Asian-associated ancestry cluster reportedly showed fewer N-insertions in productive TCRs than the roughly 670-donor mean, according to what a later analysis found. Relative to equally common others, HLA-associated TCR beta chains showed greater clonal expansion in a later analysis. Within a later analysis, the majority of CMV-associated TCR beta chains appeared HLA-restricted. The study had only CMV serostatus as immune exposure information.

This clone was counted a few times. Its antigen is still unknown. PCR amplification relied on 60 Vbeta primers (plus 13 Jbeta primers). Assay: immunoSEQ multiplex PCR; the TCRdb copy retains only in-frame clones and omits some. The data show some 120,000 clones, about 10% seen once. The V end was cut by 4 bases, the J end by 11 bases, with 14 bases between. This CDR3 region has 12 residues. Germline V gene sequence: CDR1 KGHSH, CDR2 LQKENI. The source of this sequence is a man aged 25-45 years in good health and CMV-seronegative. Input material: PBMCs. V gene TRBV18 combines with J gene TRBJ1-1; weak D call: TRBD1 (5 bases). The CDR3 reads CASSLLGGPAFF. Here the CDR3 DNA reads TGTGCCAGCTCACTTTTGGGGGGACCCGCTTTCTTT.